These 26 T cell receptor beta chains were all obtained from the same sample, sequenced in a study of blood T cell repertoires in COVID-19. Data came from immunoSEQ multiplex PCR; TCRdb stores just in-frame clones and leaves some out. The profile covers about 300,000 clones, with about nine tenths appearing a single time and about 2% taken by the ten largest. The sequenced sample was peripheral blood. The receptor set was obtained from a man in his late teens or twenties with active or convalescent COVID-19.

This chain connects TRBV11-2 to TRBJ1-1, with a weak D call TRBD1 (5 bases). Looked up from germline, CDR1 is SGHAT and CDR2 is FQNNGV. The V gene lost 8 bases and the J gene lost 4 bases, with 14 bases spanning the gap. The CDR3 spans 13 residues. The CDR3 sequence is CASAPLGGTEAFF. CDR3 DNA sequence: TGTGCCAGCGCGCCTCTCGGGGGCACTGAAGCTTTCTTT.

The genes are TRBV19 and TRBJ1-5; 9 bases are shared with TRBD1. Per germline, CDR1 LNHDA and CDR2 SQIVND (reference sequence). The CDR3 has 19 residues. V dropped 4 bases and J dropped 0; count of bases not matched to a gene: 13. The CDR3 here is CASSSTPGTGYDSNQPQHF. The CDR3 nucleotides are TGTGCCAGTAGTAGCACCCCCGGGACAGGGTATGATAGCAATCAGCCCCAGCATTTT.

CDR3 in amino acids: CASSQSYFFWVDRGKNIQYF. CDR3 nucleotide sequence: TGCGCCAGCAGTCAATCGTATTTTTTTTGGGTGGACAGGGGAAAGAACATTCAGTACTTC. This chain uses TRBV23-1 with TRBJ2-4, with TRBD1 identical over 9 bases. TRBV23-1 is placed among ORFs of uncertain function. CDR3 length equals 20 residues. J lost 7 bases, V lost 0 bases, and 19 bases had no gene match.

The CDR3 DNA is TGTGCCAGCAGCTTAGGAAGCGGGGTGAGCTCCTACAATGAGCAGTTCTTC. Translated, it gives CASSLGSGVSSYNEQFF. The J gene is TRBJ2-1, the V gene TRBV7-9, with TRBD2 matching 7 bases. Looked up from germline, CDR1 is SEHNR and CDR2 is FQNEAQ (reference sequence). V shed 1 base, J shed 0 bases, and the junction held 6 bases outside the gene matches. The CDR3 has 17 amino acids.

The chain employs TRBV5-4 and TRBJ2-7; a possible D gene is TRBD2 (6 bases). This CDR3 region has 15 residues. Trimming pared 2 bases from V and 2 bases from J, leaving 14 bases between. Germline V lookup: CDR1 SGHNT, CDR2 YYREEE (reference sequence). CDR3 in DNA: TGTGCCAGCAGCTTCAGTAATGAGCGGGCCTACGAGCAGTACTTC. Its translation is CASSFSNERAYEQYF. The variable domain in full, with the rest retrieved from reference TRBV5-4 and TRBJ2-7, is ETGVTQSPTHLIKTRGQQVTLRCSSQSGHNTVSWYQQALGQGPQFIFQYYREEENGRGNFPPRFSGLQFPNYSSELNVNALELDDSALYLCASSFSNERAYEQYFGPGTRLTVT.

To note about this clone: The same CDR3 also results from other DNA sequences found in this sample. The CDR3 bases are TGTGCCAGCAGCCTATCCGGGAGGGGGTACGAGCAGTACTTC. Translated: CASSLSGRGYEQYF. The rearrangement joins TRBV3-1 (or the pseudogene TRBV3-2) to TRBJ2-7, with TRBD2 matching over 8 bases. J lost 4 bases, V lost 4 bases, and 6 bases had no gene match. This CDR3 comprises 14 residues. Germline assignment: CDR1 LGHDT and CDR2 YNNKEL (reference sequence).

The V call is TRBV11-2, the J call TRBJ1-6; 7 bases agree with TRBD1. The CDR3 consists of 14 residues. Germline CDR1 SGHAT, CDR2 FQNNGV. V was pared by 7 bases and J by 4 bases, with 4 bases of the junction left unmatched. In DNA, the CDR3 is TGTGCCAGCACCCCGGGACAGTATAATTCACCCCTCCACTTT. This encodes CASTPGQYNSPLHF.

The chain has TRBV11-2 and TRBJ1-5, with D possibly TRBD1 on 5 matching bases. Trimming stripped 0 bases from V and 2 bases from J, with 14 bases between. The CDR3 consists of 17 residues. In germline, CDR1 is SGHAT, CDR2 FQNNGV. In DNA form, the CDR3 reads TGTGCCAGCAGCTTAGATTTTGGCACAGGACGCAATCAGCCCCAGCATTTT. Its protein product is CASSLDFGTGRNQPQHF.

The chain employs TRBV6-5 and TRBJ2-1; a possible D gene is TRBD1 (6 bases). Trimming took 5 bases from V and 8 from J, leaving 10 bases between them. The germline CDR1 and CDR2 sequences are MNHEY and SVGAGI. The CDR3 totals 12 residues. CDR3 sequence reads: CASSTGWDEQFF. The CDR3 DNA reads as TGTGCCAGCAGTACAGGGTGGGATGAGCAGTTCTTC.

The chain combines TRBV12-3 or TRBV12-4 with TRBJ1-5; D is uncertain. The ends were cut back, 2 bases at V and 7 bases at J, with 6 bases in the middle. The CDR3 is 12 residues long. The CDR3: CASSLPRQPQHF. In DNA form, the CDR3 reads TGTGCCAGCAGTTTACCACGGCAGCCCCAGCATTTT.

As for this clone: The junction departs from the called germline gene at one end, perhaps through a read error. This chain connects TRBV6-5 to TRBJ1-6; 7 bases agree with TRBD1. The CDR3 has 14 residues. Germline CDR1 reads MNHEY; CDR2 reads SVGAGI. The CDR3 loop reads CASRPSGTSTGENF. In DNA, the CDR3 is TGTGCCAGCAGGCCAAGCGGTACGAGTACAGGGGAAAACTTT.

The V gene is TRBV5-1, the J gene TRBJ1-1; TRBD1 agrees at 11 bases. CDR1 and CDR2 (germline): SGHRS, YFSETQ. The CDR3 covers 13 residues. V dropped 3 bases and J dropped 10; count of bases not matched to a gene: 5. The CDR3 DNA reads TGCGCCAGCAGCTACGGACAGGGGGCTGTAGCTTTCTTT. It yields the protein CASSYGQGAVAFF.

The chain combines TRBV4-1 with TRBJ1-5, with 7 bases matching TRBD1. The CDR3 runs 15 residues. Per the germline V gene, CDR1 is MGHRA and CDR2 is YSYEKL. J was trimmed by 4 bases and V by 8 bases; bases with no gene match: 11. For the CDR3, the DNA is TGCGCCAGCCGGACTACGGGACAGACGAATCAGCCCCAGCATTTT. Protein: CASRTTGQTNQPQHF.

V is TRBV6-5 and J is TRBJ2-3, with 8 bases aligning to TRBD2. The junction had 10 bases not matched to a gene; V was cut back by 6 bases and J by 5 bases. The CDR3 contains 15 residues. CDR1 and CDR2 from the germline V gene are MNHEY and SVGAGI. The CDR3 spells CASRALSGKEDTQYF. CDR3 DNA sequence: TGTGCCAGCAGGGCCCTTAGCGGGAAGGAAGATACGCAGTATTTT.

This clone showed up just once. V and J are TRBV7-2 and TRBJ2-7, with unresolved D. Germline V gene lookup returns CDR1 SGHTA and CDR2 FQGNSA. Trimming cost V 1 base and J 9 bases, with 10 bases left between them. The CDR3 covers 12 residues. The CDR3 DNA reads TGTGCCAGCAGCTTAGATGGGCTACGGCAGTACTTC. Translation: CASSLDGLRQYF.

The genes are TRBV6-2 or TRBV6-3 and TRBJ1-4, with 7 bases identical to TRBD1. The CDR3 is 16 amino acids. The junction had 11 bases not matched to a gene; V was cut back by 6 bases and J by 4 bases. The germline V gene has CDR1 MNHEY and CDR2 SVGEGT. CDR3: CASSLLWTGLNEKLFF. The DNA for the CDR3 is TGTGCCAGCAGCCTCCTCTGGACAGGACTTAATGAAAAACTGTTTTTT.

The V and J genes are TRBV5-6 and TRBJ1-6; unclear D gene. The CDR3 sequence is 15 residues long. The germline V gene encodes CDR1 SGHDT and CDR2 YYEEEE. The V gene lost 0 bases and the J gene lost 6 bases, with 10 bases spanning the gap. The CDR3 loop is CASSLGQIINSPLHF. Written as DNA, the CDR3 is TGTGCCAGCAGCTTGGGCCAGATAATTAATTCACCCCTCCACTTT.

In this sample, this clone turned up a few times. CDR3: CASSRGDEDRLDVEQYF. CDR3 DNA: TGCGCCAGCAGTCGCGGGGATGAGGACAGGCTGGATGTTGAGCAGTACTTC. The chain carries TRBV23-1 and TRBJ2-7; maybe TRBD1 (7 bases). TRBV23-1 is reported as an ORF; its role is uncertain. This CDR3 is 17 amino acids long. Trimming stripped 4 bases from V and 7 bases from J, with 26 bases between.

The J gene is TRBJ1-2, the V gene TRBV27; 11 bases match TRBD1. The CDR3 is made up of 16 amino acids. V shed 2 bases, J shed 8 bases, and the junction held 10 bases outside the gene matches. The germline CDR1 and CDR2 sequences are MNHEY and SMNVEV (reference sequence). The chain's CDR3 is CASSLGQGAPSRGYTF. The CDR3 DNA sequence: TGTGCCAGCAGTTTAGGACAGGGGGCACCGTCGCGGGGCTACACCTTC.

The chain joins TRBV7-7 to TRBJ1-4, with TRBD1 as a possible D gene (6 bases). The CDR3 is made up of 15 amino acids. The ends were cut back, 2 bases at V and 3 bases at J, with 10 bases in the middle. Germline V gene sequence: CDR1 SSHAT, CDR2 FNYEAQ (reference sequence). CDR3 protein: CASSLNRAPNEKLFF. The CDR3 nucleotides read TGTGCCAGCAGCTTAAACAGGGCTCCTAATGAAAAACTGTTTTTT.

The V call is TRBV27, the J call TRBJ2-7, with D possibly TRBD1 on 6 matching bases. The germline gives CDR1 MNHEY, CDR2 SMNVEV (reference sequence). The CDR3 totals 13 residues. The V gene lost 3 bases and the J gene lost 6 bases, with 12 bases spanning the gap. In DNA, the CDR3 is TGTGCCAGCAGTTTTAGGGGGTTGCGCGAGCAGTACTTC. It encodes CASSFRGLREQYF.

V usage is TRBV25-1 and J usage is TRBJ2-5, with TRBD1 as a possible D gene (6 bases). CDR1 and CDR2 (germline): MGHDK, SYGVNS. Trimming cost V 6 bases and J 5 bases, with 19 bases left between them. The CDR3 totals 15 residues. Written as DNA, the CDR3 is TGTGCCAGCAGCCTCATGGTTGGGGGCCTGGAGACCCAGTACTTC. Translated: CASSLMVGGLETQYF.

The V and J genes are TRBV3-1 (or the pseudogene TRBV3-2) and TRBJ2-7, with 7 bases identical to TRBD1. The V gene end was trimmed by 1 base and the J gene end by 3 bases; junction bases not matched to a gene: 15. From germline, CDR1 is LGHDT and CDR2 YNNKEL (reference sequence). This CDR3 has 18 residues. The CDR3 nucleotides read TGTGCCAGCAGCCAAGCCGGGACAGCAATATTAACTATCTACGAGCAGTACTTC. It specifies CASSQAGTAILTIYEQYF.

The CDR3 protein is CASSDQLTGYGAGNTIYF. CDR3 nucleotide sequence: TGTGCCAGCAGTGACCAACTTACAGGGTATGGGGCTGGAAACACCATATATTTT. The chain is built from TRBV25-1 and TRBJ1-3; D might be TRBD1 (6 bases). This CDR3 spans 18 amino acids. Per germline, CDR1 MGHDK and CDR2 SYGVNS. V shed 3 bases and J shed 2 bases, with 20 bases lying between them.

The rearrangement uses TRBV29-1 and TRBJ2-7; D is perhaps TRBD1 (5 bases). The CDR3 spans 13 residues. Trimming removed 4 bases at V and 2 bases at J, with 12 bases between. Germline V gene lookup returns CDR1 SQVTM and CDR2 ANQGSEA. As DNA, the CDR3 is TGCAGCGTTGGGGCAGGGAAAGCCTACGAGCAGTACTTC. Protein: CSVGAGKAYEQYF.

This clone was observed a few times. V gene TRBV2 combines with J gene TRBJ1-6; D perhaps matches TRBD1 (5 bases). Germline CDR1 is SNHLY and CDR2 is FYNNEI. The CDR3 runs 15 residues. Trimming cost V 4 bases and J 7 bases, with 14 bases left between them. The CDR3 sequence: CASSGVGGSNSPLHF. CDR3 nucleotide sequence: TGTGCCAGCAGTGGGGTGGGGGGATCCAATTCACCCCTCCACTTT.